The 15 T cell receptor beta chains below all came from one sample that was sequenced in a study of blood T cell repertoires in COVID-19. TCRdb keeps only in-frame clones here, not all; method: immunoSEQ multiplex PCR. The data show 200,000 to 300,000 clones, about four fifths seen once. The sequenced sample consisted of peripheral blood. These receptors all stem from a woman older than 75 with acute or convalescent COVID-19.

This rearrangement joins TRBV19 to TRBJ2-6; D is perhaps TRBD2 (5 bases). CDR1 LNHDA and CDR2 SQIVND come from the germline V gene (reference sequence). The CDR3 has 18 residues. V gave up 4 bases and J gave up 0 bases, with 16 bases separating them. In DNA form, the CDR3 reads TGTGCCAGTAGTAATCCTTCCTCCGGGGTCTCTGGGGCCAACGTCCTGACTTTC. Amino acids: CASSNPSSGVSGANVLTF. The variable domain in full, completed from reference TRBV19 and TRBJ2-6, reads DGGITQSPKYLFRKEGQNVTLSCEQNLNHDAMYWYRQDPGQGLRLIYYSQIVNDFQKGDIAEGYSVSREKKESFPLTVTSAQKNPTAFYLCASSNPSSGVSGANVLTFGAGSRLTVL.

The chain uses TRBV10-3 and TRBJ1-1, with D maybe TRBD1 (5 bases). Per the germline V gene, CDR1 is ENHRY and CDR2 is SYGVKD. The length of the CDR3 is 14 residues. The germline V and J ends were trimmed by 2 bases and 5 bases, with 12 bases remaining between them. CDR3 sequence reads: CAISERRRGTEAFF. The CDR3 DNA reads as TGTGCCATCAGTGAGAGGCGGAGGGGAACTGAAGCTTTCTTT.

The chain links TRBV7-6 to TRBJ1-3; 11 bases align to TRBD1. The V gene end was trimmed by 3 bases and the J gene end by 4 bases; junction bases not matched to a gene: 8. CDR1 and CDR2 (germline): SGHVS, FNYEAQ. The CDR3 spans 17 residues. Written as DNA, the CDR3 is TGTGCCAGCAGCTTCAACGGACAGGGGGCGGGAGGAAACACCATATATTTT. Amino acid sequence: CASSFNGQGAGGNTIYF.

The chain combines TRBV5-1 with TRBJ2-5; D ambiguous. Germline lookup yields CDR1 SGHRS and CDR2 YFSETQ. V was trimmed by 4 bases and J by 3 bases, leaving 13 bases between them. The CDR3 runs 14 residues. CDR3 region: CASSPQRSEETQYF. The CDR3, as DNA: TGCGCCAGCAGCCCGCAGAGGTCAGAAGAGACCCAGTACTTC. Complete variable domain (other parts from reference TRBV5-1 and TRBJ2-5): KAGVTQTPRYLIKTRGQQVTLSCSPISGHRSVSWYQQTPGQGLQFLFEYFSETQRNKGNFPGRFSGRQFSNSRSEMNVSTLELGDSALYLCASSPQRSEETQYFGPGTRLLVL.

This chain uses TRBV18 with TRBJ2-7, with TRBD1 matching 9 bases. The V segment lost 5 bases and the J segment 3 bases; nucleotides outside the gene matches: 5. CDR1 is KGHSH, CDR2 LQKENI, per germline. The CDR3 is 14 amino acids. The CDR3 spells CASSSGTGSYEQYF. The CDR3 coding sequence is TGTGCCAGCTCATCCGGGACAGGGAGCTACGAGCAGTACTTC.

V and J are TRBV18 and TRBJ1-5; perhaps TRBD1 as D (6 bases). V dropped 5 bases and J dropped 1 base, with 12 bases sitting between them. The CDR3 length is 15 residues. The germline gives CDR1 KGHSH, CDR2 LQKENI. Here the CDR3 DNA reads TGTGCCAGCTCATCCAACAGGGAGAGCAATCAGCCCCAGCATTTT. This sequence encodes CASSSNRESNQPQHF.

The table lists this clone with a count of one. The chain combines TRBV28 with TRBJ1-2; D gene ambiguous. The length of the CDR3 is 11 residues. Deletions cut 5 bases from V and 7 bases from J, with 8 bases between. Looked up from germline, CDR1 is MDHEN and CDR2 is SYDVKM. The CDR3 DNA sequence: TGTGCCAGCAGTGGTAGTCTTGGCTACACCTTC. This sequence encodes CASSGSLGYTF.

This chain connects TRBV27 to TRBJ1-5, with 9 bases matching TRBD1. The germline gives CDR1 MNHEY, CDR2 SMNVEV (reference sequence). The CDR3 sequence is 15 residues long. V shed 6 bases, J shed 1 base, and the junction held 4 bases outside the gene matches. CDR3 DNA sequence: TGTGCCAGCAGGCGACAGGGGGAGAGCAATCAGCCCCAGCATTTT. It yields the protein CASRRQGESNQPQHF.

The CDR3 nucleotides are TGTGCCACCCGGACAGGGGGGACGAATGGCTACACCTTC. Its protein is CATRTGGTNGYTF. The rearrangement joins TRBV7-2 to TRBJ1-2; 10 bases line up with TRBD1. This CDR3 spans 13 amino acids. Looked up from germline, CDR1 is SGHTA and CDR2 is FQGNSA. Germline trimming cut 10 bases from V and 6 bases from J; bases unmatched to any gene: 8. Full variable domain (rest looked up from reference TRBV7-2 and TRBJ1-2): GAGVSQSPSNKVTEKGKDVELRCDPISGHTALYWYRQSLGQGLEFLIYFQGNSAPDKSGLPSDRFSAERTGGSVSTLTIQRTQQEDSAVYLCATRTGGTNGYTFGSGTRLTVV.

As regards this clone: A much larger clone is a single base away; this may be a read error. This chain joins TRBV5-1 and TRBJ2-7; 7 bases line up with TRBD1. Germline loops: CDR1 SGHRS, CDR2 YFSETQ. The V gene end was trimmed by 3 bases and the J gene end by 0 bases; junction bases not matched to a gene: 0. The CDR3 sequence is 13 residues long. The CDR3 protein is CASSWDSSYEQYF. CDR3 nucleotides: TGCGCCAGCAGCTGGGACAGCTCCTACGAGCAGTACTTC. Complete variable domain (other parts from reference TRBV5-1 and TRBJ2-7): KAGVTQTPRYLIKTRGQQVTLSCSPISGHRSVSWYQQTPGQGLQFLFEYFSETQRNKGNFPGRFSGRQFSNSRSEMNVSTLELGDSALYLCASSWDSSYEQYFGPGTRLTVT.

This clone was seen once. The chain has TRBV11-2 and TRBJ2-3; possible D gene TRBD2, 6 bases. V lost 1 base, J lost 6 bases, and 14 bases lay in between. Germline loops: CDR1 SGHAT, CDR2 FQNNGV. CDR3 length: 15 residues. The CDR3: CASSLVGWGGDTQYF. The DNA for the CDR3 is TGTGCCAGCAGCTTAGTGGGTTGGGGAGGCGATACGCAGTATTTT.

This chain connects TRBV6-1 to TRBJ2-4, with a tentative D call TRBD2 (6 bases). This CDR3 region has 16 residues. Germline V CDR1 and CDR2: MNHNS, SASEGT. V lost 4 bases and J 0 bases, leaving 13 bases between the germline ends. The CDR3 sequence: CASSVVGGTAKNIQYF. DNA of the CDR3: TGTGCCAGCAGTGTCGTTGGGGGGACAGCCAAAAACATTCAGTACTTC.

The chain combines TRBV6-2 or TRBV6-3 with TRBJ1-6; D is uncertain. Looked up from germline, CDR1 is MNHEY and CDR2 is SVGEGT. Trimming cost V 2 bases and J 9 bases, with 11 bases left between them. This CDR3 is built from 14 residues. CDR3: CASSYGRVPSPLHF. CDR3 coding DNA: TGTGCCAGCAGTTACGGGAGGGTTCCTTCACCCCTCCACTTT.

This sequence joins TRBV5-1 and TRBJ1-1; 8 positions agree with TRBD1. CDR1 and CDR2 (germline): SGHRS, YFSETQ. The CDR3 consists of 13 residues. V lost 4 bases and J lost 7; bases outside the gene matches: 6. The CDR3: CASSRTGSYEAFF. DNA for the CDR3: TGCGCCAGCAGCCGGACAGGGTCCTATGAAGCTTTCTTT.

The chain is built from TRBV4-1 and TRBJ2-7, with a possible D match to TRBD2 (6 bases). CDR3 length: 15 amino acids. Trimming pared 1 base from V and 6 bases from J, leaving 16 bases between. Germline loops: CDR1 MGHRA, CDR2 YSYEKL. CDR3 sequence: CASSQGVGGWGEQYF. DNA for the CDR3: TGCGCCAGCAGCCAAGGAGTGGGGGGTTGGGGCGAGCAGTACTTC.